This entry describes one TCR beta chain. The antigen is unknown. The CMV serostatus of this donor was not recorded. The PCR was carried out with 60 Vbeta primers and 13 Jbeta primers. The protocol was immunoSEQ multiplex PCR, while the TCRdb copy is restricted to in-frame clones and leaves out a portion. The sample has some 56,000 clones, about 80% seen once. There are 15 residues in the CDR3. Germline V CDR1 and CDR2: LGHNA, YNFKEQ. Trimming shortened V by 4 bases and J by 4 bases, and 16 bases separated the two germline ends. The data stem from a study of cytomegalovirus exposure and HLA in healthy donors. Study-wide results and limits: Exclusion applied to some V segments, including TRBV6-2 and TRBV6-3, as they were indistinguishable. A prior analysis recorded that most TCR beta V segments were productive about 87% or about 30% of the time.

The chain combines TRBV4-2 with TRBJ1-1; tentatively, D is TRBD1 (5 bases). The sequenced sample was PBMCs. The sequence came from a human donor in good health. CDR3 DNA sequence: TGTGCCAGCAGCCCGATACCGACAGCTCCCACTGAAGCTTTCTTT. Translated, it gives CASSPIPTAPTEAFF.